Here is one TCR beta chain with its context. Naive CD8 cells, CD45RO-negative and positively selected for CCR7, excluded terminally differentiated effector memory CD45RA+ cells. This specimen belongs to a study of shared clonotypes between healthy human individuals. From germline, CDR1 is SGDLS and CDR2 YYNGEE. V gave up 3 bases and J gave up 2 bases, with 11 bases separating them. The CDR3 runs to 14 residues. Sequenced by immunoSEQ multiplex PCR; TCRdb stores in-frame clones only, minus some. This sample has hundreds of thousands of clones; approximately 96% occur once, and the top ten carry approximately 0.1%.

The rearrangement uses TRBV9 and TRBJ2-5; TRBD2 might be the D (6 bases). The sample taken for sequencing was naive CD8+ T cells sorted from blood. The clonotype originates from a woman in her thirties in good health. The CDR3: CASSDGTSQETQYF. The CDR3, as DNA: TGTGCCAGCAGCGACGGGACTTCGCAAGAGACCCAGTACTTC.